These 21 T cell receptor beta chains were all obtained from the same sample, sequenced in a study of T cells in Graves' hyperthyroidism and ophthalmopathy. Amplified TCR beta CDR3 regions derived from RNA transcripts. First-round RT-PCR targeting the TCR CDR3 was performed with the HTBI primer set. TCRdb fed the multiplex PCR reads into MiXCR, producing one record per CDR3 protein. Among 500,000 or so distinct CDR3 sequences listed, roughly 15% were seen once. The sequenced sample was blood. These receptors all come from a woman between 18 and 29 years old with Graves' ophthalmopathy.

This clonotype was counted at least ten times. Here the CDR3 DNA reads TGTGCCAGCAGTGACTCGGACAACACTGAAGCTTTCTTT. Its protein is CASSDSDNTEAFF. J is TRBJ1-1 and V is TRBV6-4; D not resolved. Per the germline V gene, CDR1 is MRHNA and CDR2 is SNTAGT. This CDR3 has 13 residues. V was shortened by 0 bases and J by 2 bases, with 4 bases between the two germline ends.

This clonotype has at least ten counts. V usage is TRBV3-1 and J usage is TRBJ1-1; no clear D gene. The CDR3 extends over 16 amino acids. V was clipped by 1 base and J by 1 base, with 13 bases between them. The germline gives CDR1 LGHDT, CDR2 YNNKEL (reference sequence). The CDR3 protein is CASSQARTEKNTEAFF. CDR3 nucleotide sequence: TGTGCCAGCAGCCAAGCCCGTACAGAAAAGAACACTGAAGCTTTCTTT.

The chain couples TRBV19 to TRBJ1-5; 7 bases are shared with TRBD1. This CDR3 is 13 amino acids long. Germline trimming cut 6 bases from V and 6 bases from J; bases unmatched to any gene: 5. Germline CDR1 and CDR2: LNHDA and SQIVND (reference sequence). The CDR3 sequence is CASRNRGSQPQHF. CDR3 coding DNA: TGTGCCAGTAGGAACAGGGGAAGTCAGCCCCAGCATTTT.

At least ten counts were recorded for this clonotype. The rearrangement joins TRBV7-2 to TRBJ1-1, with D perhaps matching TRBD1 (5 bases). This CDR3 region has 13 residues. Trimming removed 5 bases at V and 1 base at J, with 8 bases between. The germline V gene encodes CDR1 SGHTA and CDR2 FQGNSA. CDR3 amino acids: CASSNDRNTEAFF. In DNA form, the CDR3 reads TGTGCCAGCAGCAACGACAGGAACACTGAAGCTTTCTTT.

This clonotype was seen ten or more times. The chain has TRBV6-1 and TRBJ1-4; no clear D gene. V dropped 5 bases and J dropped 0 bases, with 22 bases sitting between them. CDR1 is MNHNS and CDR2 is SASEGT in the germline V gene. The CDR3 is 19 residues long. The chain's CDR3 is CASSRNSLRLHATNEKLFF. CDR3 coding DNA: TGTGCCAGCAGTCGAAACTCGTTACGCCTCCATGCAACTAATGAAAAACTGTTTTTT.

The chain recombines TRBV10-3 with TRBJ2-7; 7 nucleotides match TRBD2. CDR1 is ENHRY and CDR2 is SYGVKD in the germline V gene. The CDR3 covers 15 residues. The J segment lost 7 bases and the V segment lost 6 bases, leaving 15 bases of the junction unmatched. CDR3 in amino acids: CAISPTSPEGGEQYF. The CDR3, as DNA: TGTGCCATCAGCCCGACTAGCCCTGAGGGTGGTGAGCAGTACTTC.

This clonotype was counted ten times or more. The V and J genes are TRBV3-1 and TRBJ2-5; 7 positions match TRBD1. CDR3 length: 15 amino acids. Germline V gives CDR1 LGHDT, CDR2 YNNKEL (reference sequence). Germline trimming cut 4 bases from V and 2 bases from J; bases unmatched to any gene: 7. CDR3 residues: CASSLPQGLQETQYF. CDR3 DNA: TGTGCCAGCAGCCTCCCACAGGGGCTACAAGAGACCCAGTACTTC.

The chain combines TRBV29-1 with TRBJ2-3, with D perhaps given as TRBD1 or TRBD2 (5 bases each). The CDR3 runs to 13 residues. Trimming pared 6 bases from V and 5 bases from J, leaving 15 bases between. Germline V CDR1 and CDR2: SQVTM, ANQGSEA. CDR3 nucleotide sequence: TGCAGCGTAAGGGACCTAGCTGGAGATACGCAGTATTTT. Its protein product is CSVRDLAGDTQYF.

This clonotype was counted many times. This chain joins TRBV7-3 and TRBJ2-3; TRBD1 aligns across 8 bases. The V gene end was trimmed by 1 base and the J gene end by 5 bases; junction bases not matched to a gene: 2. Germline V lookup: CDR1 SGHTA, CDR2 FQGTGA. CDR3 size: 14 residues. The DNA for the CDR3 is TGTGCCAGCAGCTTAAACGACAGGGGAGATACGCAGTATTTT. This translates into CASSLNDRGDTQYF. The variable domain in full, completed from reference TRBV7-3 and TRBJ2-3, reads GAGVSQTPSNKVTEKGKYVELRCDPISGHTALYWYRQSLGQGPEFLIYFQGTGAADDSGLPNDRFFAVRPEGSVSTLKIQRTERGDSAVYLCASSLNDRGDTQYFGPGTRLTVL.

Ten or more counts support this clonotype. The V call is TRBV30, the J call TRBJ1-1; D not certain. V lost 0 bases and J lost 0, with 5 bases in between. There are 13 residues in the CDR3. The germline CDR1 and CDR2 sequences are GTSNPN and SVGIG (reference sequence). The CDR3 DNA sequence: TGTGCCTGGAGTGTTCGGATGAACACTGAAGCTTTCTTT. Translating it yields CAWSVRMNTEAFF. Filled out from reference TRBV30 and TRBJ1-1, the complete variable domain reads SQTIHQWPATLVQPVGSPLSLECTVEGTSNPNLYWYRQAAGRGLQLLFYSVGIGQISSEVPQNLSASRPQDRQFILSSKKLLLSDSGFYLCAWSVRMNTEAFFGQGTRLTVV.

This clonotype was seen ten or more times. The J gene is TRBJ2-7, the V gene TRBV13; the D gene is possibly TRBD2 (6 bases). The V end lost 4 bases, the J end lost 7 bases, and 17 bases lay between the germline ends. The CDR3 consists of 14 residues. The germline gives CDR1 PRHDT, CDR2 FYEKMQ (reference sequence). CDR3 sequence reads: CASSSGLEHGEQYF. The CDR3 DNA sequence: TGTGCCAGCAGCTCGGGACTCGAACATGGAGAGCAGTACTTC.

The gene calls are TRBV19 and TRBJ2-1, with TRBD2 matching over 13 bases. The CDR3 has 19 amino acids. V gave up 1 base and J gave up 0 bases; unmatched junction bases: 6. From germline, CDR1 is LNHDA and CDR2 SQIVND (reference sequence). The CDR3 sequence is CASSIGLAGGLSSYNEQFF. The CDR3 DNA sequence: TGTGCCAGTAGTATAGGACTAGCGGGAGGTTTAAGCTCCTACAATGAGCAGTTCTTC.

This clonotype was detected a few times. A read error may be the cause here, since a much bigger clone is one base away. The V gene is TRBV28, the J gene TRBJ1-6; TRBD1 might be the D (5 bases). Per the germline V gene, CDR1 is MDHEN and CDR2 is SYDVKM. The CDR3 runs to 12 residues. The CDR3 spells CAGSDSNSPLHF. In DNA form, the CDR3 reads TGTGCCGGCAGTGACAGTAATTCTCCCCTCCACTTT.

This CDR3 reads CAWSNGQVSNQPQHF. The CDR3 bases are TGTGCCTGGAGTAACGGACAGGTGAGCAATCAGCCCCAGCATTTT. J is TRBJ1-5 and V is TRBV30; 7 bases match TRBD1. CDR3 length: 15 amino acids. Looked up from germline, CDR1 is GTSNPN and CDR2 is SVGIG (reference sequence). J gave up 1 base and V 2 bases, and 5 bases lay outside the gene matches. Filled out from reference TRBV30 and TRBJ1-5, the complete variable domain reads SQTIHQWPATLVQPVGSPLSLECTVEGTSNPNLYWYRQAAGRGLQLLFYSVGIGQISSEVPQNLSASRPQDRQFILSSKKLLLSDSGFYLCAWSNGQVSNQPQHFGDGTRLSIL.

The V and J genes are TRBV24-1 and TRBJ1-1; possible D gene TRBD1, 5 bases. CDR3 length: 16 residues. Germline V gene sequence: CDR1 KGHDR, CDR2 SFDVKD. V lost 4 bases, J lost 4 bases, and 18 bases lay in between. CDR3 protein: CATSDARSSRVTEAFF. DNA for the CDR3: TGTGCCACCAGTGACGCCAGGTCCTCCAGGGTCACTGAAGCTTTCTTT.

This clonotype was counted ten times or more. The chain recombines TRBV6-6 with TRBJ2-7; D is unclear. The CDR3 extends over 13 amino acids. Germline assignment: CDR1 MNHNY and CDR2 SVGAGI (reference sequence). V was shortened by 0 bases and J by 5 bases, with 8 bases between the two germline ends. This CDR3 is CASSYSGSHEQYF. The CDR3 coding sequence is TGTGCCAGCAGTTACTCAGGGTCCCACGAGCAGTACTTC.

This clonotype was recorded many times. J is TRBJ2-7 and V is TRBV12-3 or TRBV12-4; the D gene is possibly TRBD2 (5 bases). V was clipped by 3 bases and J by 4 bases, with 13 bases between them. This CDR3 is 14 amino acids long. The CDR3 loop reads CASSFEGVVYEQYF. The CDR3 DNA follows: TGTGCCAGCAGTTTCGAGGGAGTCGTATACGAGCAGTACTTC.

This clonotype was seen ten or more times. V and J are TRBV4-1 and TRBJ2-7; D unclear. Germline-derived CDR1 and CDR2 are MGHRA and YSYEKL. Trimming removed 4 bases from V and 3 bases from J, with 16 bases in between. The CDR3 runs to 15 residues. The CDR3 loop is CASSLVPGGFYEQYF. The CDR3 DNA reads as TGCGCCAGCAGCCTCGTACCAGGTGGATTCTACGAGCAGTACTTC.

The table lists this clonotype with many counts. The chain has TRBV9 and TRBJ1-5; 10 bases agree with TRBD1. Germline-derived CDR1 and CDR2 are SGDLS and YYNGEE. The CDR3 totals 15 residues. The J segment lost 3 bases and the V segment lost 4 bases, leaving 4 bases of the junction unmatched. The CDR3: CASSMGQGYNQPQHF. The CDR3 bases are TGTGCCAGCAGCATGGGACAGGGGTACAATCAGCCCCAGCATTTT. The variable domain in full, with the rest retrieved from reference TRBV9 and TRBJ1-5, is DSGVTQTPKHLITATGQRVTLRCSPRSGDLSVYWYQQSLDQGLQFLIQYYNGEERAKGNILERFSAQQFPDLHSELNLSSLELGDSALYFCASSMGQGYNQPQHFGDGTRLSIL.

J is TRBJ2-2 and V is TRBV28, with 9 bases fitting TRBD2. Germline-derived CDR1 and CDR2 are MDHEN and SYDVKM. The trim removed 7 bases at V and 0 bases at J, leaving 6 bases unmatched. The CDR3 loop spans 16 amino acids. The CDR3 nucleotides are TGTGCCAGCACCCTAGCGGGAAACGCGAACACCGGGGAGCTGTTTTTT. Translated, it gives CASTLAGNANTGELFF.

This clonotype appeared a few times. The rearrangement joins TRBV7-2 to TRBJ1-1, with D unclear. Germline lookup yields CDR1 SGHTA and CDR2 FQGNSA. This CDR3 comprises 14 residues. Trimming took off 5 bases at V and 4 bases at J, with 14 bases between the two ends. The CDR3 coding sequence is TGTGCCAGCAGCCCAGCGAGAGGGTTCACTGAAGCTTTCTTT. Amino acids: CASSPARGFTEAFF.